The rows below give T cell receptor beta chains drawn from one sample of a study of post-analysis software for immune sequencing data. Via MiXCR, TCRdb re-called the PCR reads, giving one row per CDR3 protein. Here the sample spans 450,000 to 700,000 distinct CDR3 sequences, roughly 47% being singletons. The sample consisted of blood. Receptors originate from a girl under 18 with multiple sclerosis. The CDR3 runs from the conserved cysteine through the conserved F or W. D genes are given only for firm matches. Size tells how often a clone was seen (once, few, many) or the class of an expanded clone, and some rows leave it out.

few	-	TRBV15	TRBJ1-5	TGTGCCACCAGTGCCGGGGGCAATCAGCCCCAGCATTTT	CATSAGGNQPQHF
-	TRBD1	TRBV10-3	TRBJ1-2	TGTGCCATCAGCGATACAGGGGATAGCGGCTACACCTTC	CAISDTGDSGYTF
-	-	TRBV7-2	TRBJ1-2	TGTGCCAGCAGCTCGGGCAGGGTTCTTGGCTACACCTTC	CASSSGRVLGYTF
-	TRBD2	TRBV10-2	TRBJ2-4	TGCGCCAGCAGTAACCTCAGGGGGCTAGCGGGAGGGGGTGACAAAAACATTCAGTACTTC	CASSNLRGLAGGGDKNIQYF
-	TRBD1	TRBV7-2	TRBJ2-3	TGTGCCAGCAGCTTACGGACAGGGGCAGATACGCAGTATTTT	CASSLRTGADTQYF
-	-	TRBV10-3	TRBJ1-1	TGTGCCATCAGCCGGGCCGGGAATGGGAACACTGAAGCTTTCTTT	CAISRAGNGNTEAFF
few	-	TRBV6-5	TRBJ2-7	TGTGCCAGCGGGAGAAACGAGCAGTACTTC	CASGRNEQYF
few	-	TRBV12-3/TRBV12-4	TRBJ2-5	TGTACCAGCAGTTCGCGGGCTTCAGAGACCCAGTACTTC	CTSSSRASETQYF
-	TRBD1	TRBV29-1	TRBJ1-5	TGCAGCGTTGAAGTACCAGGGGGCGGTGATCAGCCCCAGCATTTT	CSVEVPGGGDQPQHF
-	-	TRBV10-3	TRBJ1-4	TGTGCCATCAGTGAAGTCGCAACTAATGAAAAACTGTTTTTT	CAISEVATNEKLFF
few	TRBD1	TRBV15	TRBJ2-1	TGTGCCACCAGCTTGGGCCAGGGGGCCGCCAATGAGCAGTTCTTC	CATSLGQGAANEQFF
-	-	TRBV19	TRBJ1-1	TGTGCCGCCGCTAAAGGGGGCACTGAAGCTTTCTTT	CAAAKGGTEAFF
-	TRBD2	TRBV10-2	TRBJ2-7	TGCGCCAGCAGTACCAGGCTAAGCGGGAGCCTCTACGAGCAGTACTTC	CASSTRLSGSLYEQYF
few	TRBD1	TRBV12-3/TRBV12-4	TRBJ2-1	TGTGCCAGCAGACAGGGGCCAAGCTCCTACAATGAGCAGTTCTTC	CASRQGPSSYNEQFF
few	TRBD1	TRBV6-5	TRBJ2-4	TGTGCCAGCAGTTACAGGGGGCCCGAAAACATTCAGTACTTC	CASSYRGPENIQYF
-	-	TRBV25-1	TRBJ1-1	TGTGCCAGCACCCCGGGGGGGCGGTGGACTGAAGCTTTCTTT	CASTPGGRWTEAFF
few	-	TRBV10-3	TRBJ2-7	TGTGCCATCAGTGGCAGGGGACGAAATGAGGTCCACGAGCAGTACTTC	CAISGRGRNEVHEQYF
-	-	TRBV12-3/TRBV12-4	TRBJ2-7	TGTGCCAGCAGTCCAGAAGGGGGAGGGCCGGACGAGCAGTACTTC	CASSPEGGGPDEQYF
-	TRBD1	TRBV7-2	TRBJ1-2	TGTGCCAGCAGCTTAGCGCCGGGACAGGGGCAGGGCTACACCTTC	CASSLAPGQGQGYTF
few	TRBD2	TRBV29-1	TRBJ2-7	TGCAGCGTTGAGACGGGAGGGCCGTTCGAGCAGTACTTC	CSVETGGPFEQYF
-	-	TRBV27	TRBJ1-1	TGTGCCAGCAGTCCTCGGGTCGCGAGGGCTGAAGCTTTCTTT	CASSPRVARAEAFF
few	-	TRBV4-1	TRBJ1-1	TGCGCCAGCGAACGAAAAACGGGGGGGACTGAAGCTTTCTTT	CASERKTGGTEAFF
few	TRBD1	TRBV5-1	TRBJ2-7	TGCGCCAGCAGCCTTGAGACAGGGTTCGCCGAGCAGTACTTC	CASSLETGFAEQYF
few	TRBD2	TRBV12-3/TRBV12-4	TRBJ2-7	TGTGCCAGCACCCGGACTAGCGGGAGCCTCGCCCTCTCCGAGCAGTACTTC	CASTRTSGSLALSEQYF
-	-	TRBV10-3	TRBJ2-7	TGTGCCATCAGGGAGGCAGAATCCTACGAGCAGTACTTC	CAIREAESYEQYF
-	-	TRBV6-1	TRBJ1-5	TGTGCCAGCAGTGAAACCCCCGGGACCGAGAATCAGCCCCAGCATTTT	CASSETPGTENQPQHF
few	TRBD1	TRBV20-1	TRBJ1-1	TGCAGTGCCCTTCGGACAGGGCCTATGAACACTGAAGCTTTCTTT	CSALRTGPMNTEAFF
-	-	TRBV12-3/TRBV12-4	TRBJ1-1	TGTGCCAGCAGCTCAGCGAGTGAAGCTTTCTTT	CASSSASEAFF
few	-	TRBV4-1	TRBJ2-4	TGCGCCAGCAGCCAAAGGGTCCTAGCCAAAAACATTCAGTACTTC	CASSQRVLAKNIQYF
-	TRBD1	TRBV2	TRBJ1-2	TGTGCCATCGAGGACAGGGCGGGCTATGGCTACACCTTC	CAIEDRAGYGYTF
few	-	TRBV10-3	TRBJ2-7	TGTGCCATCAGTGACCGGGAGCCTCAACGCGAGCAGTACTTC	CAISDREPQREQYF
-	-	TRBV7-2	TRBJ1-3	TGTGCCAGCAGCCGCCCAGGGGTAGGAGGAAACACCATATATTTT	CASSRPGVGGNTIYF
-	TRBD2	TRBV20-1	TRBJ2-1	TGCAGTGCCCGCCGACTAGCGGGGGCCCGGAGTGAGCAGTTCTTC	CSARRLAGARSEQFF
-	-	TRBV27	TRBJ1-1	TGTGCCAGCAGTTTAGACCCATACGGCATGAACACTGAAGCTTTCTTT	CASSLDPYGMNTEAFF
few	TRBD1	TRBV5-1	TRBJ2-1	TGCGCCAGCAGCCGGGGACAGCCTCGGCACAATGAGCAGTTCTTC	CASSRGQPRHNEQFF
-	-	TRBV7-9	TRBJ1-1	TGTGCCAGCAGCTTATTTGCGAGAGGCACGGCTGAAGCTTTCTTT	CASSLFARGTAEAFF
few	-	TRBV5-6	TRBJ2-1	TGTGCCAGCAGCTTGGATCTTGGACCCCCCTACAATGAGCAGTTCTTC	CASSLDLGPPYNEQFF
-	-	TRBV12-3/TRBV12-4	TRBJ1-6	TGTGCCAGCAGTTTAAATTTCGCCTATAATTCACCCCTCCACTTT	CASSLNFAYNSPLHF
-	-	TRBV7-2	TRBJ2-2	TGTGCCAGCAGCCCGCGACTAGAACCCCGGGAGCTGTTTTTT	CASSPRLEPRELFF
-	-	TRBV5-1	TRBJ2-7	TGCGCCAGCAGAAGGGCAGGACCCTACGAGCAGTACTTC	CASRRAGPYEQYF
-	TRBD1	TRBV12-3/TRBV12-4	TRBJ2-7	TGTGCCAGCAGTTTAAGGGGACAGGGTGGGGAGTCCGAGCAGTACTTC	CASSLRGQGGESEQYF
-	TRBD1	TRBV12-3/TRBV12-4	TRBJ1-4	TGTGCCAGCAGTCCGAATACAGGGGGGCGTGAAAAACTGTTTTTT	CASSPNTGGREKLFF
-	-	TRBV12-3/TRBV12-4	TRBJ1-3	TGTGCCAGCAGCCAGGACCGCTACTCTGGAAACACCATATATTTT	CASSQDRYSGNTIYF
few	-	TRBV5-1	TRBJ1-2	TGCGCCAGCAGCTGGGACATCGGAGGTGCCTATGGCTACACCTTC	CASSWDIGGAYGYTF
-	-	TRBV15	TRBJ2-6	TGTGCCACCAGCACAGAGCGACAGTTTGGCTCTGGGGCCAACGTCCTGACTTTC	CATSTERQFGSGANVLTF
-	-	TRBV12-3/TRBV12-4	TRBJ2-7	TGTGCCAGCAGTTTAGCATTGGGCGGGAAAGCACTCGAGCAGTACTTC	CASSLALGGKALEQYF
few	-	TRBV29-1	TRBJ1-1	TGCAGCGTTGAAGACGGACGGGGAGTTAGCCACACTGAAGCTTTCTTT	CSVEDGRGVSHTEAFF
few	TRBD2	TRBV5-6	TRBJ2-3	TGTGCCAGCCCCCTCATGCGGGAGAGCACAGATACGCAGTATTTT	CASPLMRESTDTQYF
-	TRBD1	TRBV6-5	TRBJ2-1	TGTGCCAGCAGTTCCCCCGACAGGGCGAACAATGAGCAGTTCTTC	CASSSPDRANNEQFF
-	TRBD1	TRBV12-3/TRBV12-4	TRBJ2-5	TGTGCCAGCAGTTTATCCGGGACAGTATCTGAAGAGACCCAGTACTTC	CASSLSGTVSEETQYF
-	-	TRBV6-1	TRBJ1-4	TGTGCCAGCAGTGACCTAGGAACTCCCGAAAAACTGTTTTTT	CASSDLGTPEKLFF
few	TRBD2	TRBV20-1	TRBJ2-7	TGCAGTGCTAAGATCCCTAGCGGGAGGGCCAACGAGCAGTACTTC	CSAKIPSGRANEQYF